This T cell receptor beta chain was identified in a study of blood T cell repertoires in COVID-19. Assay: immunoSEQ multiplex PCR; the TCRdb copy retains only in-frame clones and omits some. Counted here are approximately 390,000 clones, almost 90% occurring once; the ten biggest clones make up about 7%. With V trimmed by 4 bases and J by 1 base, 7 bases remained unmatched. Germline V gene lookup returns CDR1 MGHRA and CDR2 YSYEKL. The CDR3 covers 15 residues. The gene calls are TRBV4-1 and TRBJ2-7; 7 nucleotides match TRBD1. Sequencing was carried out using peripheral blood. The TCR was taken from a man aged 18 to 30 with active or convalescent COVID-19. The CDR3 is CASSPPDRLSYEQYF. CDR3 DNA: TGCGCCAGCAGCCCGCCGGACAGGTTGTCCTACGAGCAGTACTTC.